The 29 T cell receptor beta chains below all came from one sample that was sequenced in a study of Graves' ophthalmopathy and Graves' hyperthyroidism. Amplification of the TCR beta CDR3 regions used RNA transcripts (as template). In the first round, RT-PCR was carried out with HTBI primers, and a multiplex PCR formed the second round. TCRdb re-analysed the multiplex PCR reads in MiXCR, keeping a single row per CDR3 protein. The sample lists 40,000 or so distinct CDR3 sequences; approximately 55% were seen once. Sample: peripheral blood. Receptors were obtained from an adult woman with stable Graves' hyperthyroidism.

V usage is TRBV29-1 and J usage is TRBJ2-5, with 13 bases identical to TRBD2. Trimming removed 3 bases from V and 0 bases from J; junction bases left unmatched: 7. CDR1 SQVTM and CDR2 ANQGSEA come from the germline V gene. This CDR3 spans 17 amino acids. As DNA, the CDR3 is TGCAGCGTTGACGGTTTGGGGACTAGCGGGAACCAAGAGACCCAGTACTTC. The encoded protein is CSVDGLGTSGNQETQYF.

The rearrangement joins TRBV5-1 to TRBJ1-1; the match to TRBD1 covers 9 bases. CDR1 is SGHRS, CDR2 YFSETQ, per germline. Losses at the gene ends were 3 bases for V and 9 bases for J; bases not matched to a gene: 3. The CDR3 loop spans 12 amino acids. The CDR3 loop is CASSSGTGKAFF. The CDR3 DNA is TGCGCCAGCAGCTCCGGGACAGGGAAAGCTTTCTTT.

This clonotype was recorded at least ten times. The gene calls are TRBV6-1 and TRBJ1-1, with 9 bases lining up with TRBD1. The CDR3 extends over 12 amino acids. V shed 8 bases and J 5 bases; nucleotides not matched to a gene: 3. Germline loops: CDR1 MNHNS, CDR2 SASEGT. CDR3 nucleotide sequence: TGTGCCAGCGGACAGGGGAGGACTGAAGCTTTCTTT. It specifies CASGQGRTEAFF.

This clonotype was seen repeatedly, ten times or more. The chain recombines TRBV3-1 with TRBJ1-2; TRBD1 is a possible D gene (5 bases). The CDR3 is 13 amino acids. The germline CDR1 and CDR2 sequences are LGHDT and YNNKEL (reference sequence). V shed 2 bases and J shed 12 bases, with 16 bases lying between them. CDR3 residues: CASSQRSGDLHTF. CDR3 nucleotide sequence: TGTGCCAGCAGCCAACGATCGGGGGATCTTCACACCTTC.

The sample holds one count of this clonotype. The chain uses TRBV6-1 and TRBJ2-7; 9 nucleotides line up with TRBD1. This CDR3 is built from 14 residues. CDR1 is MNHNS and CDR2 is SASEGT in the germline V gene. V was pared by 5 bases and J by 5 bases, with 7 bases of the junction left unmatched. CDR3 residues: CASSYRQGGDEQYF. CDR3 bases: TGTGCCAGCAGTTACAGACAGGGGGGCGACGAGCAGTACTTC.

This sequence joins TRBV7-8 and TRBJ2-7, with 10 bases aligning to TRBD1. J gave up 0 bases and V 3 bases, and 5 bases lay outside the gene matches. Germline-derived CDR1 and CDR2 are SGHVS and FQNEAQ. This CDR3 comprises 16 residues. CDR3 residues: CASSFPGTGASYEQYF. The CDR3 DNA follows: TGTGCCAGCAGCTTTCCCGGGACAGGGGCCTCCTACGAGCAGTACTTC.

V gene TRBV29-1 combines with J gene TRBJ1-1, with 9 positions matching TRBD1. V shed 6 bases, J shed 2 bases, and the junction held 7 bases outside the gene matches. This CDR3 has 14 residues. Per germline, CDR1 SQVTM and CDR2 ANQGSEA. CDR3 in DNA: TGCAGCGTGATGGGACAGGGTTTCAACACTGAAGCTTTCTTT. Translation: CSVMGQGFNTEAFF.

This clonotype was seen ten or more times. The chain is built from TRBV4-1 and TRBJ1-5; 8 bases fit TRBD1. Germline V gene lookup returns CDR1 MGHRA and CDR2 YSYEKL. The CDR3 is 16 residues long. V trimming: 3 bases; J trimming: 9 bases; junction bases outside the gene matches: 13. The CDR3, as DNA: TGCGCCAGCAGCCAGCGACAGGGGAATGGCGATGCGCCCCAGCATTTT. Its protein is CASSQRQGNGDAPQHF.

A single count supports this clonotype. The junction shows a germline mismatch at one end, possibly a read error. This chain joins TRBV29-1 and TRBJ2-7; 11 bases match TRBD2. This CDR3 spans 12 amino acids. Germline values: CDR1 SQVTM, CDR2 ANQGSEA. The CDR3 coding sequence is TGCAGCGTCGGGACTAGCGGATACGAGCAGCACTTC. Translated, it gives CSVGTSGYEQHF.

This clonotype was counted at least ten times. The V gene is TRBV20-1, the J gene TRBJ2-3; 12 bases line up with TRBD2. CDR1 DFQATT and CDR2 SNEGSKA come from the germline V gene (reference sequence). J lost 4 bases, V lost 3 bases, and 11 bases had no gene match. The CDR3 consists of 17 residues. The CDR3 coding sequence is TGCAGTGCTAGTCCCGCTAGCGGGAGGGCCCGCGCAGATACGCAGTATTTT. This sequence encodes CSASPASGRARADTQYF.

The V call is TRBV5-1, the J call TRBJ2-3, with D possibly called TRBD1 or TRBD2 (5 bases each). The CDR3 length is 13 residues. Germline CDR1 and CDR2: SGHRS and YFSETQ. V was shortened by 4 bases and J by 6 bases, with 12 bases between the two germline ends. The CDR3 reads CASSPPEGDTQYF. The CDR3 nucleotides read TGCGCCAGCAGCCCTCCCGAGGGGGATACGCAGTATTTT.

This clonotype has at least ten counts. The V call is TRBV10-3, the J call TRBJ1-5; D is undetermined. From germline, CDR1 is ENHRY and CDR2 SYGVKD. Trimming left V 2 bases short and J 3 bases short, with 5 bases between. CDR3 length equals 13 residues. The CDR3 loop reads CAISETDNQPQHF. The CDR3, as DNA: TGTGCCATCAGTGAGACTGACAATCAGCCCCAGCATTTT.

This clonotype was counted many times. V and J are TRBV9 and TRBJ2-3, with D perhaps given as TRBD1 or TRBD2 (7 bases each). Deletions cut 4 bases from V and 3 bases from J, with 18 bases between. The CDR3 totals 16 residues. Germline V gene data show CDR1 as SGDLS and CDR2 as YYNGEE. This chain's CDR3 is CASSPGGASYTDTQYF. DNA of the CDR3: TGTGCCAGCAGCCCAGGGGGGGCTAGCTATACAGATACGCAGTATTTT.

This clonotype occurred many times. The chain has TRBV7-9 and TRBJ2-2; D not certain. This CDR3 comprises 14 residues. CDR1 and CDR2 from the germline V gene are SEHNR and FQNEAQ (reference sequence). V gave up 1 base and J gave up 2 bases, with 5 bases separating them. CDR3 in amino acids: CASSLVANTGELFF. The CDR3, as DNA: TGTGCCAGCAGCTTAGTAGCTAACACCGGGGAGCTGTTTTTT.

Regarding this clonotype: This may be a read error, as it is one base from a much larger clone. This chain links TRBV7-2 with TRBJ2-7, with unresolved D. CDR3 size: 14 residues. CDR1 is SGHTA, CDR2 FQGNSA, per germline. The CDR3 reads CAWSAPNFPYGQYF. The CDR3 bases are TGTGCCTGGAGTGCCCCGAACTTCCCCTACGGGCAGTACTTC. Complete variable domain (other parts from reference TRBV7-2 and TRBJ2-7): GAGVSQSPSNKVTEKGKDVELRCDPISGHTALYWYRQSLGQGLEFLIYFQGNSAPDKSGLPSDRFSAERTGGSVSTLTIQRTQQEDSAVYLCAWSAPNFPYGQYFGPGTRLTVT.

The rearrangement links TRBV2 to TRBJ1-1, with D perhaps TRBD1 (6 bases). CDR3 size: 12 residues. Germline values: CDR1 SNHLY, CDR2 FYNNEI. V was cut by 4 bases and J by 4 bases, with 7 bases left in between. The CDR3 spells CASSAGVTEAFF. The CDR3 coding sequence is TGTGCCAGCAGTGCAGGGGTCACTGAAGCTTTCTTT.

The sample holds many counts of this clonotype. This chain links TRBV10-3 with TRBJ2-7; D is possibly TRBD1 (5 bases). The V and J ends lost 1 base and 7 bases respectively, with 14 bases between them. Germline V gene lookup returns CDR1 ENHRY and CDR2 SYGVKD. This CDR3 comprises 14 residues. The DNA for the CDR3 is TGTGCCATCAGTGAGTTTGGGGCCGCGCATGAGCAGTACTTC. Translating gives CAISEFGAAHEQYF.

The table lists this clonotype with many counts. The chain couples TRBV3-1 to TRBJ1-2, with D unclear. The CDR3 totals 13 residues. Germline lookup yields CDR1 LGHDT and CDR2 YNNKEL (reference sequence). Trimming removed 0 bases from V and 10 bases from J, with 12 bases in between. The CDR3 DNA follows: TGTGCCAGCAGCCAAGATCTGGTCAGCCACTACACCTTC. Its protein product is CASSQDLVSHYTF. The full variable domain, rest sourced from reference TRBV3-1 and TRBJ1-2, is DTAVSQTPKYLVTQMGNDKSIKCEQNLGHDTMYWYKQDSKKFLKIMFSYNNKELIINETVPNRFSPKSPDKAHLNLHINSLELGDSAVYFCASSQDLVSHYTFGSGTRLTVV.

The CDR3 here is CASSSKTGDGYTF. The DNA of the CDR3 is TGTGCCAGCAGCTCTAAGACAGGGGATGGCTACACCTTC. This rearrangement joins TRBV7-9 to TRBJ1-2, with 8 bases matching TRBD1. Germline V lookup: CDR1 SEHNR, CDR2 FQNEAQ (reference sequence). Losses at the gene ends were 4 bases for V and 6 bases for J; bases not matched to a gene: 4. This CDR3 comprises 13 residues.

The chain carries TRBV2 and TRBJ1-2; the match to TRBD1 covers 11 bases. The CDR3 length is 16 residues. The V gene's germline CDR1 is SNHLY and CDR2 FYNNEI. V lost 7 bases, J lost 0 bases, and 7 bases stayed unmatched. CDR3 amino acids: CASTGQGVGANYGYTF. The CDR3 DNA is TGTGCCAGCACGGGACAGGGGGTGGGGGCTAACTATGGCTACACCTTC.

This clonotype was picked up many times. This chain connects TRBV6-6 to TRBJ1-2, with 8 bases fitting TRBD1. The trim removed 6 bases at V and 3 bases at J, leaving 3 bases unmatched. This CDR3 contains 13 residues. The germline V gene has CDR1 MNHNY and CDR2 SVGAGI (reference sequence). The CDR3 loop reads CASSSDRDYGYTF. Written as DNA, the CDR3 is TGTGCCAGCAGCTCGGACAGGGACTATGGCTACACCTTC.

The rearrangement joins TRBV24-1 to TRBJ2-2; 11 nucleotides line up with TRBD2. V trimming: 5 bases; J trimming: 4 bases; junction bases outside the gene matches: 2. The germline V gene has CDR1 KGHDR and CDR2 SFDVKD. The length of the CDR3 is 15 residues. CDR3: CATSVSGRATGELFF. CDR3 DNA: TGTGCCACCAGTGTTAGCGGGAGGGCCACCGGGGAGCTGTTTTTT.

This clonotype came up a few times. This sequence joins TRBV5-4 and TRBJ2-7; the D gene is possibly TRBD2 (6 bases). The germline CDR1 and CDR2 sequences are SGHNT and YYREEE (reference sequence). V shed 4 bases and J shed 0 bases, with 11 bases lying between them. This CDR3 region has 14 residues. This CDR3 reads CASSLGGDSYEQYF. The CDR3 DNA follows: TGTGCCAGCAGCCTCGGCGGGGACTCCTACGAGCAGTACTTC. The full variable domain, with the rest looked up from reference TRBV5-4 and TRBJ2-7, is ETGVTQSPTHLIKTRGQQVTLRCSSQSGHNTVSWYQQALGQGPQFIFQYYREEENGRGNFPPRFSGLQFPNYSSELNVNALELDDSALYLCASSLGGDSYEQYFGPGTRLTVT.

This chain links TRBV5-1 with TRBJ2-1; 9 positions agree with TRBD1. Germline trimming cut 0 bases from V and 5 bases from J; bases unmatched to any gene: 3. This CDR3 is 15 amino acids long. Germline CDR1 SGHRS, CDR2 YFSETQ. The CDR3 region is CASSLAGQGHNEQFF. The CDR3 DNA follows: TGCGCCAGCAGCTTGGCGGGACAGGGACACAATGAGCAGTTCTTC.

The V and J genes are TRBV9 and TRBJ2-5; TRBD1 matches at 8 bases. This CDR3 has 14 residues. Trimming took 3 bases from V and 5 from J; bases not matched to a gene: 6. Germline loops: CDR1 SGDLS, CDR2 YYNGEE. The CDR3 DNA reads as TGTGCCAGCAGCGCACGGACAGGGCGGGAGACCCAGTACTTC. This translates into CASSARTGRETQYF.

V gene TRBV29-1 combines with J gene TRBJ2-7, with 7 bases fitting TRBD2. The germline V gene has CDR1 SQVTM and CDR2 ANQGSEA. CDR3 length: 13 residues. The V segment lost 6 bases and the J segment 7 bases; nucleotides outside the gene matches: 12. The CDR3 DNA is TGCAGCGTCACCCGGGGGGTGAGAGGTGAGCAGTACTTC. Amino acids: CSVTRGVRGEQYF.

As concerns this clonotype: Germline and junction disagree at one end, which may indicate a read error. The chain recombines TRBV7-3 with TRBJ1-1; TRBD1 might be the D (5 bases). The germline V gene encodes CDR1 SGHTA and CDR2 FQGTGA. This CDR3 has 15 amino acids. CDR3 coding DNA: TGTGCCAGCAGCTTAGGGGCGGGGTTGGACACTGAAGCCCTCTTT. Protein sequence: CASSLGAGLDTEALF.

The chain recombines TRBV10-3 with TRBJ1-1, with 7 bases fitting TRBD1. CDR1 is ENHRY, CDR2 SYGVKD, per germline. The V segment lost 3 bases and the J segment 5 bases; nucleotides outside the gene matches: 6. This CDR3 spans 14 amino acids. For the CDR3, the DNA is TGTGCCATCAGTGACCCAGGGGGAGGAACTGAAGCTTTCTTT. Its translation is CAISDPGGGTEAFF.

By share, this clonotype ranks as medium-sized (0.01 to 0.1%). The V gene is TRBV19, the J gene TRBJ1-1; D unresolved. The CDR3 has 13 amino acids. Germline-derived CDR1 and CDR2 are LNHDA and SQIVND (reference sequence). V lost 3 bases and J 0 bases, leaving 5 bases between the germline ends. CDR3 sequence reads: CASSMQLNTEAFF. DNA for the CDR3: TGTGCCAGTAGTATGCAGCTGAACACTGAAGCTTTCTTT.